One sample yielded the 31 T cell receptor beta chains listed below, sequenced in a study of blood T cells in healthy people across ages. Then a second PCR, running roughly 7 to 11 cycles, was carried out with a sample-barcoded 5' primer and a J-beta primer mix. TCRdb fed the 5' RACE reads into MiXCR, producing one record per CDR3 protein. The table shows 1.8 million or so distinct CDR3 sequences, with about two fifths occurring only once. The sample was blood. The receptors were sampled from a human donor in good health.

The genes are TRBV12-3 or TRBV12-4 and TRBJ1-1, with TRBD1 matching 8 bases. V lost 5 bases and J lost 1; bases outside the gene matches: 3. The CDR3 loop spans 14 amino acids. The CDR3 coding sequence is TGTGCCAGCAGTCGACAGGGGACGAACACTGAAGCTTTCTTT. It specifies CASSRQGTNTEAFF.

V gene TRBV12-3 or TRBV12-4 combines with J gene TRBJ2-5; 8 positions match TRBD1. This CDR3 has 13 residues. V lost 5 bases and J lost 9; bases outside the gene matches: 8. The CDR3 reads CASSPGGDEAQYF. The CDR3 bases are TGTGCCAGCAGTCCAGGGGGCGACGAGGCCCAGTACTTC.

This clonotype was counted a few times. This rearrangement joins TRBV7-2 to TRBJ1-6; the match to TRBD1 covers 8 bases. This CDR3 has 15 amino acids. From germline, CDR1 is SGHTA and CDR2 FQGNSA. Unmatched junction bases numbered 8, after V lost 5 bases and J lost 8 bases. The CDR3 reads CASSLITGGDSPLHF. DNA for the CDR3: TGTGCCAGCAGCCTTATAACAGGGGGGGATTCACCCCTCCACTTT.

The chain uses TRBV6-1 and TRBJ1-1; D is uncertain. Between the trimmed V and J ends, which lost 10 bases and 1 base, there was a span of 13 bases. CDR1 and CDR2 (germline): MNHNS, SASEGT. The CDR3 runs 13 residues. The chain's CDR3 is CATFLSWNTEAFF. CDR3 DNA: TGTGCCACCTTCCTGAGTTGGAACACTGAAGCTTTCTTT.

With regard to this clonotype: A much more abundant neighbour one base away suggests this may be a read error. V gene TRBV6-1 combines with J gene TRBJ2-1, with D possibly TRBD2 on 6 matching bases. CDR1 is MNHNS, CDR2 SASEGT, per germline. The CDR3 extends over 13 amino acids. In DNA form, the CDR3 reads TGTGCCAGCACCGTGGAGGGGATGAATGGGCAGTTCTTC. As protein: CASTVEGMNGQFF.

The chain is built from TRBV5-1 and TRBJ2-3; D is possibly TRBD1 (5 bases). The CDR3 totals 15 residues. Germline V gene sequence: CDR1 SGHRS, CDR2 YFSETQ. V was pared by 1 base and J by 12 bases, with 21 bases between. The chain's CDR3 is CASSLTGMIQETQYF. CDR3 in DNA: TGCGCCAGCAGCTTGACAGGAATGATACAAGAGACCCAGTATTTT.

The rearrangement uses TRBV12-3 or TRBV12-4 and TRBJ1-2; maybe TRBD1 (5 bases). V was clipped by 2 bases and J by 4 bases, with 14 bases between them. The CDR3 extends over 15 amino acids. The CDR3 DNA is TGTGCCAGCAGTTTAAATCTGGGGCTCACCTATGGCTACACCTTC. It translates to CASSLNLGLTYGYTF.

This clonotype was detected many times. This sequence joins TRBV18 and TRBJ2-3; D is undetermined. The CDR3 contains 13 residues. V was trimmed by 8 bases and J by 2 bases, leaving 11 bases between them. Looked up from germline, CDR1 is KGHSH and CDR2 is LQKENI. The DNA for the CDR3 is TGTGCCAGCAGTTTGATTACCACAGATACGCAGTATTTT. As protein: CASSLITTDTQYF.

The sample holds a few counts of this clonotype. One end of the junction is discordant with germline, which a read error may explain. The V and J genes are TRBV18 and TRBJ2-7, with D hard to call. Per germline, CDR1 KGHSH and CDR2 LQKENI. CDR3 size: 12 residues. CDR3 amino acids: CASPPNSYEQYF. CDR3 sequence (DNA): TGTGCCAGCCCACCAAATTCCTACGAGCAGTACTTC.

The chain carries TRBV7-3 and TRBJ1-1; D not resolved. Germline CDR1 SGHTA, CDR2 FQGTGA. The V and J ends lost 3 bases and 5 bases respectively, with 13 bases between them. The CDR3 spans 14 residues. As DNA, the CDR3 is TGTGCCAGCAGCTTGGGGAGTAGGCAAACTGAAGCTTTCTTT. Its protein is CASSLGSRQTEAFF.

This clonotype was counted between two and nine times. The CDR3 loop reads CASKPVSRNYGYTF. The CDR3, as DNA: TGTGCCAGCAAACCAGTCAGCAGAAACTATGGCTACACCTTC. The J gene is TRBJ1-2, the V gene TRBV12-3 or TRBV12-4; D not certain. With 7 bases removed from V and 2 bases from J, the gap between germline ends came to 14 bases. The CDR3 is 14 residues long.

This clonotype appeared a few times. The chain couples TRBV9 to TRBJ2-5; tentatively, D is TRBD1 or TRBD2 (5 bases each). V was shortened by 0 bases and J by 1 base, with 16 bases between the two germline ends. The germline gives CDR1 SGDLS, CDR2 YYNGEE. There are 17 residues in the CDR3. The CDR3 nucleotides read TGTGCCAGCAGCGTAGCCACCGGGACCCGAGGCCAAGAGACCCAGTACTTC. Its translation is CASSVATGTRGQETQYF.

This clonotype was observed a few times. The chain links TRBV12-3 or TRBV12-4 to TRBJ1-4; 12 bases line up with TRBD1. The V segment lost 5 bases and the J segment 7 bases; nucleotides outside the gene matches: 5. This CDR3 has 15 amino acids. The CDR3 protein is CASSAGTGGLEKLFF. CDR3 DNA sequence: TGTGCCAGCAGTGCCGGGACAGGGGGCCTTGAAAAACTGTTTTTT.

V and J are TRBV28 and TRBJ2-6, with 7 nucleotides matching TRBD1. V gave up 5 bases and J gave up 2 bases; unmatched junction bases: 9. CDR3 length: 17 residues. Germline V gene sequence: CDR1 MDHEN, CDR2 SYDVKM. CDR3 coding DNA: TGTGCCAGCAGTCCCCTTCGGACAGGTGCTGGGGCCAACGTCCTGACTTTC. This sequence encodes CASSPLRTGAGANVLTF.

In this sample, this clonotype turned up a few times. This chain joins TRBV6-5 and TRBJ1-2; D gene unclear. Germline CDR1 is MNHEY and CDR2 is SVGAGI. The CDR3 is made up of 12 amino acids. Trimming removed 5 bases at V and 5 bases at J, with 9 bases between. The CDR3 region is CASSRGEYGYTF. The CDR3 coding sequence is TGTGCCAGCAGTCGGGGAGAATATGGCTACACCTTC.

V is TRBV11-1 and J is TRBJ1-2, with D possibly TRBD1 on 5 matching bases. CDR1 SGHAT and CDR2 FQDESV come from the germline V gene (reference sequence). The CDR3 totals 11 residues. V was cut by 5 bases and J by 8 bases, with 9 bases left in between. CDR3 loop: CASSTEGGYTF. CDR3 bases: TGTGCCAGCAGCACAGAGGGGGGCTACACCTTC. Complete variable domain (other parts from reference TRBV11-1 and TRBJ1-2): EAEVAQSPRYKITEKSQAVAFWCDPISGHATLYWYRQILGQGPELLVQFQDESVVDDSQLPKDRFSAERLKGVDSTLKIQPAELGDSAMYLCASSTEGGYTFGSGTRLTVV.

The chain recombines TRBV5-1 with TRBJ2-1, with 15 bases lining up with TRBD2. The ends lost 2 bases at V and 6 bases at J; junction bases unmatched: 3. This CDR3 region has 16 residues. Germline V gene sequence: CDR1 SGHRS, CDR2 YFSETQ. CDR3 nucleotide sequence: TGCGCCAGCAGCTTACCGGGACTAGCGGGGGGCAATGAGCAGTTCTTC. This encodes CASSLPGLAGGNEQFF.

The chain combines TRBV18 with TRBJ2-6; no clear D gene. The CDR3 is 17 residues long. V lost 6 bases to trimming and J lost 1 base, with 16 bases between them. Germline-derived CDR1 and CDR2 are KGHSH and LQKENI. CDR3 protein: CASSRAAAGSGANVLTF. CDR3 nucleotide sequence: TGTGCCAGCTCTCGAGCCGCGGCAGGATCTGGGGCCAACGTCCTGACTTTC.

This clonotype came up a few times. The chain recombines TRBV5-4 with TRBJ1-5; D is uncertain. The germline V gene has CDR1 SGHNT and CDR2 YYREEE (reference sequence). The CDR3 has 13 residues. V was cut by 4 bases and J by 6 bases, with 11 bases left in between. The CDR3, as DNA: TGTGCCAGCAGCGAGGCGCCGGGTCAGCCCCAGCATTTT. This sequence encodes CASSEAPGQPQHF.

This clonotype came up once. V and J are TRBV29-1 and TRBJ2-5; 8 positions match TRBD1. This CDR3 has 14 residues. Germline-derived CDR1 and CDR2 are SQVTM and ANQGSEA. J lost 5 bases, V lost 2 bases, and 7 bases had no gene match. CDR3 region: CSVELTDRDETQYF. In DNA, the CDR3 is TGCAGCGTTGAACTGACGGACAGGGACGAGACCCAGTACTTC.

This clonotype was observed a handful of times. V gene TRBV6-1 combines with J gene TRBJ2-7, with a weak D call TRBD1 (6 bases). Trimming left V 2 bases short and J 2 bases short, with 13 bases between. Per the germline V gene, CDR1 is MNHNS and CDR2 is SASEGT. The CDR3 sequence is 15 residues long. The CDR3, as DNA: TGTGCCAGCAGTGAATGGGACACCTACACCTACGAGCAGTACTTC. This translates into CASSEWDTYTYEQYF.

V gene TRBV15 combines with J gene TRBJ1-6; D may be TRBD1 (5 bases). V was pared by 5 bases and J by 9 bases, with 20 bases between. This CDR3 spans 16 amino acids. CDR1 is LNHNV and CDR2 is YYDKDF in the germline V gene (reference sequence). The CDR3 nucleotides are TGTGCCACCAGCGGTTTTTGGGACGATGGGGTTTCACCCCTCCACTTT. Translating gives CATSGFWDDGVSPLHF.

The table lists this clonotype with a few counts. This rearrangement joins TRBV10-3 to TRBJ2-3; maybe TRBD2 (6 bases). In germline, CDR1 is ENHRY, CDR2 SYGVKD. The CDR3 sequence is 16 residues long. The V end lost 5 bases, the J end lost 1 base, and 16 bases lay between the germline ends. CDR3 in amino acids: CAISLMSSSGTDTQYF. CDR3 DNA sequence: TGTGCCATCAGTTTAATGAGCTCTAGCGGCACAGATACGCAGTATTTT.

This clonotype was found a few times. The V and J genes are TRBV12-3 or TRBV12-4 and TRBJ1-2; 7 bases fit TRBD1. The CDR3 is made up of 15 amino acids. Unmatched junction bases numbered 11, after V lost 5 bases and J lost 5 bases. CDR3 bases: TGTGCCAGCAGTCCCTACGACAGGGAGGGTTATGGCTACACCTTC. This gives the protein CASSPYDREGYGYTF.

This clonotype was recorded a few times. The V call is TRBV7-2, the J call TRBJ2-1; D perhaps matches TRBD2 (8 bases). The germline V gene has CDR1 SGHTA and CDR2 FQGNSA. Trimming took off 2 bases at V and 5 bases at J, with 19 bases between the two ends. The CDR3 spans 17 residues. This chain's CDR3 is CASSLRGPSGGNNEQFF. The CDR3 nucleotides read TGTGCCAGCAGCTTAAGGGGGCCAAGCGGGGGAAACAATGAGCAGTTCTTC. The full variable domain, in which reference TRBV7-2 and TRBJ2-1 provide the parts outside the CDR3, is GAGVSQSPSNKVTEKGKDVELRCDPISGHTALYWYRQSLGQGLEFLIYFQGNSAPDKSGLPSDRFSAERTGGSVSTLTIQRTQQEDSAVYLCASSLRGPSGGNNEQFFGPGTRLTVL.

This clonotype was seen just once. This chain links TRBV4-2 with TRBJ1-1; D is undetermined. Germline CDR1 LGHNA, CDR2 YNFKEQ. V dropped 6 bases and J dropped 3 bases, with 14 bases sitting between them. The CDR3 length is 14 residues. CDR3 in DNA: TGTGCCAGCAGTTCCCGTGAATTACACACTGAAGCTTTCTTT. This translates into CASSSRELHTEAFF.

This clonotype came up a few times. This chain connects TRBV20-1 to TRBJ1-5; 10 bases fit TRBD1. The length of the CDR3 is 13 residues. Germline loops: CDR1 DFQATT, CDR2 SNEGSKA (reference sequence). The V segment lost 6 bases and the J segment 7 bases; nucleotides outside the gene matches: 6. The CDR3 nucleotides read TGCAGTGCAGACAGGGGGCAGGGACAGCCCCAGCATTTT. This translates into CSADRGQGQPQHF.

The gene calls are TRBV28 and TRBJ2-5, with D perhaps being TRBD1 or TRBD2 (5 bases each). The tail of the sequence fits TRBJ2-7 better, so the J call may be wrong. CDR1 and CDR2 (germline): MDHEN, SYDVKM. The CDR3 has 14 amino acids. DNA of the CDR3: TGTGCCAGCAGTTTCAAGGGGACCTGGTACGAGCAGTACTTC. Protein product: CASSFKGTWYEQYF.

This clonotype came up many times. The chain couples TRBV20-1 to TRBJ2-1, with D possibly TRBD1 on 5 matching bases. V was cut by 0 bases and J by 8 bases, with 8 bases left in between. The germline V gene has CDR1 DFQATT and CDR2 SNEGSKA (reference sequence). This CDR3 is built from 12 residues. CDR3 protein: CSARDRVHEQFF. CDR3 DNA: TGCAGTGCTAGAGACAGGGTACATGAGCAGTTCTTC.

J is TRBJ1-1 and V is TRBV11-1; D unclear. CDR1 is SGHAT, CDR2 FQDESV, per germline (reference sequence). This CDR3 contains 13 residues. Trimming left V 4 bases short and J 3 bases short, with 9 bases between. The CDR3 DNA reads TGTGCCAGCAGCTCCATCTGGGACACTGAAGCTTTCTTT. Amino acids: CASSSIWDTEAFF.

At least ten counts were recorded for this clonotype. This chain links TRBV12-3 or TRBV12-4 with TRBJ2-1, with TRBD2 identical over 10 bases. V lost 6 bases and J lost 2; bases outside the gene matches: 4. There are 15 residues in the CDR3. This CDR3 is CASSPTSGAYNEQFF. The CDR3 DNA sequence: TGTGCCAGCAGCCCCACTAGCGGGGCCTACAATGAGCAGTTCTTC.